These 19 T cell receptor beta chains share one sample of origin, sequenced in a study of cytomegalovirus exposure and HLA in healthy donors (dated by TCRdb to the late 2010s). The method behind the library was the immunoSEQ multiplex PCR assay. For the multiplex PCR, a mixture combining 60 forward primers for TCR Vbeta segments and 13 reverse primers for TCR Jbeta segments was used. TCRdb took this table from immuneACCESS and kept in-frame rearrangements with V and J called. Such tables lack part of the clones; where checked against another copy, unresolved V genes explain under half of the gap, and the rest is unexplained. This sample gives some 190,000 clones in total; roughly 88% of them show up just once. 1.2% of the sample goes to the ten largest clones. What was sequenced was PBMCs. The receptors shown here come from a boy aged 2-9 years in good health and CMV-seronegative.

V usage is TRBV7-2 and J usage is TRBJ1-4; perhaps TRBD1 as D (6 bases). Per the germline V gene, CDR1 is SGHTA and CDR2 is FQGNSA. V was pared by 1 base and J by 7 bases, with 10 bases between. CDR3 length: 14 amino acids. The chain's CDR3 is CASSLDLRGEKLFF. The CDR3, as DNA: TGTGCCAGCAGCTTAGATCTCAGGGGTGAAAAACTGTTTTTT.

The rearrangement uses TRBV5-1 and TRBJ1-2; 7 positions match TRBD1. CDR1 is SGHRS and CDR2 is YFSETQ in the germline V gene. The CDR3 has 13 residues. J gave up 4 bases and V 5 bases, and 5 bases lay outside the gene matches. The CDR3 region is CASSQQGVYGYTF. DNA of the CDR3: TGCGCCAGCAGTCAGCAGGGGGTCTATGGCTACACCTTC.

The chain links TRBV9 to TRBJ1-1; D unclear. The CDR3 spans 15 residues. Germline V lookup: CDR1 SGDLS, CDR2 YYNGEE. The V and J ends lost 0 bases and 6 bases respectively, with 15 bases between them. CDR3 region: CASSVAQSPGPEAFF. The CDR3 DNA is TGTGCCAGCAGCGTAGCACAGTCCCCTGGTCCTGAAGCTTTCTTT.

The chain is built from TRBV30 and TRBJ2-2; possible D gene TRBD2, 6 bases. Looked up from germline, CDR1 is GTSNPN and CDR2 is SVGIG (reference sequence). This CDR3 region has 13 residues. The V end lost 5 bases, the J end lost 5 bases, and 12 bases lay between the germline ends. CDR3 DNA sequence: TGTGCCTGGGCGGGGTTGGGGACCGGGGAGCTGTTTTTT. This gives the protein CAWAGLGTGELFF.

The genes are TRBV5-1 and TRBJ2-1, with 7 bases that match TRBD1. The CDR3 is 15 amino acids. Germline loops: CDR1 SGHRS, CDR2 YFSETQ. Trimming took 4 bases from V and 4 from J; bases not matched to a gene: 8. CDR3 residues: CASSLGDSVYNEQFF. Written as DNA, the CDR3 is TGCGCCAGCAGCCTTGGGGACAGCGTTTACAATGAGCAGTTCTTC.

The chain couples TRBV12-5 to TRBJ1-1; no firm D call. This CDR3 spans 11 amino acids. The V and J ends lost 5 bases and 10 bases respectively, with 11 bases between them. CDR1 and CDR2 from the germline V gene are LGHNT and FRNRAP. CDR3: CASGALVGAFF. As DNA, the CDR3 is TGTGCTAGTGGTGCGCTAGTTGGAGCTTTCTTT.

The chain links TRBV4-1 to TRBJ2-7; TRBD1 aligns across 11 bases. V gave up 3 bases and J gave up 3 bases; unmatched junction bases: 7. This CDR3 contains 16 residues. CDR1 is MGHRA, CDR2 YSYEKL, per germline. For the CDR3, the DNA is TGCGCCAGCAGCCAGGCCGGGACAGGGGGGGACTACGAGCAGTACTTC. As protein: CASSQAGTGGDYEQYF.

This rearrangement joins TRBV4-1 to TRBJ1-2; 9 bases fit TRBD1. V lost 4 bases, J lost 1 base, and 7 bases stayed unmatched. The CDR3 spans 16 residues. In germline, CDR1 is MGHRA, CDR2 YSYEKL. The CDR3 reads CASSPEGQGFNYGYTF. Here the CDR3 DNA reads TGCGCCAGCAGCCCTGAGGGACAGGGCTTTAACTATGGCTACACCTTC.

This chain links TRBV2 with TRBJ2-7; TRBD1 is a possible D gene (6 bases). The CDR3 covers 15 residues. In germline, CDR1 is SNHLY, CDR2 FYNNEI. V was pared by 6 bases and J by 2 bases, with 17 bases between. CDR3 sequence reads: CASSSPDGTTYEQYF. The CDR3, as DNA: TGTGCCAGCAGCTCCCCGGACGGGACAACCTACGAGCAGTACTTC. The whole variable domain, filled in from reference TRBV2 and TRBJ2-7, reads EPEVTQTPSHQVTQMGQEVILRCVPISNHLYFYWYRQILGQKVEFLVSFYNNEISEKSEIFDDQFSVERPDGSNFTLKIRSTKLEDSAMYFCASSSPDGTTYEQYFGPGTRLTVT.

This chain connects TRBV7-8 to TRBJ2-3; 12 bases match TRBD2. Losses at the gene ends were 1 base for V and 5 bases for J; bases not matched to a gene: 7. Germline V gives CDR1 SGHVS, CDR2 FQNEAQ. This CDR3 is built from 17 residues. In nucleotides, the CDR3 is TGTGCCAGCAGCTTAGTGAGGGCTAGCGGGAGGGGAGATACGCAGTATTTT. Protein product: CASSLVRASGRGDTQYF.

The chain recombines TRBV2 with TRBJ1-3, with D possibly being TRBD1 (5 bases). Germline V gives CDR1 SNHLY, CDR2 FYNNEI. Trimming took 4 bases from V and 4 from J, leaving 5 bases between them. This CDR3 has 12 amino acids. The CDR3 DNA reads TGTGCCAGCAGTGGGACAGGAAACACCATATATTTT. This encodes CASSGTGNTIYF.

The chain combines TRBV5-8 with TRBJ1-4; 10 nucleotides agree with TRBD1. Germline CDR1 is SGHTS and CDR2 is YDEGEE. CDR3 size: 16 residues. The V gene end was trimmed by 2 bases and the J gene end by 11 bases; junction bases not matched to a gene: 12. The chain's CDR3 is CASSFQTGGAIAKLFF. The CDR3 coding sequence is TGTGCCAGCAGCTTTCAGACAGGGGGCGCAATTGCGAAACTGTTTTTT.

The chain combines TRBV6-5 with TRBJ2-1; 8 bases fit TRBD2. The CDR3 totals 15 residues. The germline CDR1 and CDR2 sequences are MNHEY and SVGAGI. V dropped 5 bases and J dropped 9; count of bases not matched to a gene: 12. CDR3 nucleotides: TGTGCCAGCAGTATACTAGAGCGGGGGAGAGGTGAGCAGTTCTTC. This translates into CASSILERGRGEQFF.

The V and J genes are TRBV30 and TRBJ2-3; tentative D call: TRBD2 (6 bases). The germline V gene encodes CDR1 GTSNPN and CDR2 SVGIG (reference sequence). The CDR3 contains 16 residues. Trimming stripped 0 bases from V and 3 bases from J, with 16 bases between. The CDR3 sequence: CAWSVFGSRGTDTQYF. In DNA, the CDR3 is TGTGCCTGGAGTGTCTTTGGCAGCCGGGGGACAGATACGCAGTATTTT.

V usage is TRBV13 and J usage is TRBJ1-1; 9 bases map to TRBD1. Germline trimming cut 5 bases from V and 4 bases from J; bases unmatched to any gene: 5. This CDR3 comprises 14 residues. Germline V gene lookup returns CDR1 PRHDT and CDR2 FYEKMQ (reference sequence). The CDR3 DNA sequence: TGTGCCAGCAGCGAAACAGGGGGCGTCACTGAAGCTTTCTTT. Amino acid sequence: CASSETGGVTEAFF.

The J gene is TRBJ1-1, the V gene TRBV29-1; possible D gene TRBD1, 5 bases. Germline V gives CDR1 SQVTM, CDR2 ANQGSEA. The CDR3 loop spans 14 amino acids. The V end was cut by 6 bases, the J end by 4 bases, with 18 bases between. CDR3 sequence reads: CSVRDFAKGTEAFF. CDR3 DNA: TGCAGCGTGAGGGACTTCGCCAAGGGCACTGAAGCTTTCTTT.

A word on this clone: The conserved phenylalanine or tryptophan normally closing the CDR3 is absent here, so this likely arose from a read error. The CDR3 region is CASSLGGVRGTEAFV. Here the CDR3 DNA reads TGTGCCAGCAGTTTGGGAGGGGTGAGGGGAACTGAAGCTTTCGTT. The V call is TRBV6-5, the J call TRBJ1-1; tentative D call: TRBD1 (5 bases). The CDR3 contains 15 residues. Germline V lookup: CDR1 MNHEY, CDR2 SVGAGI. With 4 bases removed from V and 5 bases from J, the gap between germline ends came to 17 bases.

The CDR3 nucleotides read TGTGCCTGGAACCCTTATAACGGGGATGAAGCTTTCTTT. This sequence encodes CAWNPYNGDEAFF. The chain couples TRBV30 to TRBJ1-1; the D is unclear. The germline V gene encodes CDR1 GTSNPN and CDR2 SVGIG (reference sequence). The CDR3 is 13 amino acids. The germline V and J ends were trimmed by 4 bases and 7 bases, with 16 bases remaining between them.

The V call is TRBV7-8, the J call TRBJ1-1; a possible D gene is TRBD1 (5 bases). The V end lost 5 bases, the J end lost 1 base, and 11 bases lay between the germline ends. The CDR3 consists of 14 residues. Germline V CDR1 and CDR2: SGHVS, FQNEAQ. The chain's CDR3 is CASSRIGGNTEAFF. The CDR3 DNA reads as TGTGCCAGCAGCCGAATCGGGGGGAACACTGAAGCTTTCTTT.